This T cell receptor (beta chain) was profiled in a study of T cells in Graves' hyperthyroidism and ophthalmopathy. There are 15 residues in the CDR3. CDR1 is SGHVS, CDR2 FQNEAQ, per germline. Trimming removed 0 bases at V and 4 bases at J, with 10 bases between. There were TCR beta CDR3 regions amplified from RNA transcripts. Initially, a first-round RT-PCR of the TCR CDR3 employed the HTBI primer set. TCRdb fed the multiplex PCR reads into MiXCR, producing one record per CDR3 protein. The profile shows 600,000 or so distinct CDR3 sequences, under 60% of them singletons. Newly diagnosed patients aged 18 to 65 had hyperthyroidism of under 2 months' duration.

The chain links TRBV7-8 to TRBJ1-3, with D hard to call. Sample: peripheral blood or thyroid tissue (not recorded which). The source of this sequence is a woman between 18 and 29 years old with Graves' hyperthyroidism. This chain's CDR3 is CASSLAYTAGNTIYF. CDR3 sequence (DNA): TGTGCCAGCAGCTTAGCGTACACAGCCGGAAACACCATATATTTT. Full variable domain (remainder filled in from reference TRBV7-8 and TRBJ1-3): GAGVSQSPRYKVAKRGQDVALRCDPISGHVSLFWYQQALGQGPEFLTYFQNEAQLDKSGLPSDRFFAERPEGSVSTLKIQRTQQEDSAVYLCASSLAYTAGNTIYFGEGSWLTVV.